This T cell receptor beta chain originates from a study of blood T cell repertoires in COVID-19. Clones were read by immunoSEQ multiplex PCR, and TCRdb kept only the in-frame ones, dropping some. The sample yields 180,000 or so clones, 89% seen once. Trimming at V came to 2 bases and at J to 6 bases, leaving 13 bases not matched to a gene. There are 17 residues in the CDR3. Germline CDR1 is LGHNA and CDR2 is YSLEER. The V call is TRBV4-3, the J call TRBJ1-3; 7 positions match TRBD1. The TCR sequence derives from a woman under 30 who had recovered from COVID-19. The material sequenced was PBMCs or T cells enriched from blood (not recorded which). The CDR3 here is CASSQQTGFAEENTIYF. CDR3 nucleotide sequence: TGCGCCAGCAGCCAACAGACAGGGTTTGCCGAGGAAAACACCATATATTTT.